This T cell receptor (beta chain) was profiled in a study of vaccination effects on CD4 cells after COVID-19 (dated by TCRdb to between 2020 and 2023). With respect to the entire study: To identify antigen-specific CD4+ T cell clonotypes by their expansion, the ViraFEST assay first stimulated PBMC with viral peptide pools and then applied TCR sequencing. Across the study, the median time from the second dose to post-vaccine sampling was 72 days (range 14 to 241). Some 2.2 million PBMC per well were cultured in IMDM with roughly 5% human AB serum, 8.5 to 10 IU/ml IL-2 and gentamicin, plus 10 ug/ml peptides. The study compared SARS-CoV-2 spike-specific CD4+ TCR repertoires before and after mRNA vaccination in COVID-19 convalescent patients and infection-naive vaccine recipients. The full study included roughly 11 COVID-19 convalescent patients and a few SARS-CoV-2-naive healthy vaccine recipients. Cultures from other donors in the study were sequenced with the Oncomine TCR Beta short-read assay on an Illumina iSeq 100.

This clone appeared a single time. The antigen it binds to is not known. No base-level quality is on record; no much larger clone is a single base apart. Measured from the cysteine to the phenylalanine, the CDR3 is 15 residues long. The DNA shown is the 45-base CDR3, in frame from base 1. Trimming accounts for 2 bases at V and 0 bases at J, while the number of junction bases matched to no gene is 2. CDR1 MNHNS and CDR2 SASEGT are derived from the germline V gene. Library method: the immunoSEQ multiplex PCR assay. DNA from the cultured and isolated CD4+ T cells underwent TCR beta CDR3 sequencing. In the authors' own workflow: The analysis removed non-productive TCR sequences, trimmed reads to the CDR3 region, and retained only CDR3s that were 7 or more amino acids long. Antigen-specific clonotypes were identified with the MANAFEST web app by comparing expansion in peptide wells against reference cultures. Positive clones required FDR<0.05 expansion versus reference and all other wells, odds ratio above 5, and frequency above 0.1% in two replicate wells. A clonotype was called cross-reactive if it was significantly expanded both in SARS-CoV-2 spike wells and in at least one common cold coronavirus spike condition. Using the stringdist R package, CDR3 similarity was measured by Levenshtein distance, and unrooted trees were constructed with ape in R 3.6.1. In its TCRdb copy, this immuneACCESS table keeps in-frame sequences only and misses some clones. Where compared with another copy, unresolved V genes explain less than half of these, and the others have no known cause. Clone size and the V and J calls come from that table; the DNA yielded D and trimming. The sample includes under 35,000 clones, with around 70% observed a single time. More than 13% of the sample is taken by the ten largest.

After around ten days of culture, CD4+ T cells were isolated with the EasySep CD4+ T cell isolation kit. Each participant received two doses of an mRNA SARS-CoV-2 vaccine, either BNT162b2 or mRNA-1273. Healthy vaccine recipients had no prior SARS-CoV-2 infection, confirmed by negative nucleocapsid antibodies before and after vaccination. On days 3 and 7, half of the culture medium was replaced with fresh IL-2-containing medium. Unless otherwise noted, each peptide stimulation condition was cultured in triplicate wells. PBMC were separated from whole blood using Ficoll-Paque Plus gradient centrifugation and were then either cryopreserved at -140C or used fresh. The QIAamp micro DNA kit was used to extract genomic DNA from the cultured CD4+ T cells. Beyond this particular receptor, the publication reports: The study was limited by a small number of convalescent patients and lacked early post-infection timepoints. In healthy vaccine recipients, vaccine-induced clones were almost all SARS-CoV-2 mono-reactive, with only 1 of 255 being cross-reactive with common cold coronaviruses. Both infection-induced and vaccine-induced clones contracted markedly at late post-vaccination timepoints, which is consistent with waning T cell responses.

The clonotype originates from a human donor who received a COVID-19 vaccine. The sequenced sample was CD4+ T cells from PBMCs cultured without peptide, obtained after COVID-19 vaccination. The chain was built from TRBV6-1 and TRBJ2-3; 7 central bases correspond to TRBD2. The CDR3 region has the sequence CASSELAGSTDTQYF. The sequenced DNA is TGTGCCAGCAGTGAATTAGCGGGCAGCACAGATACGCAGTATTTT.